Listed below are T cell receptor beta chains from one sample, sequenced in a study of blood T cell repertoires in COVID-19. Only in-frame clones appear in the TCRdb table, and some are missing; sequencing was by immunoSEQ multiplex PCR. The sample carries around 400,000 clones, 70% to 90% recorded once. The sample comprised peripheral blood. Receptors originate from a woman aged 55 to 70 with COVID-19, enrolled during active disease. Each CDR3 is given with its conserved first and last residue. The D gene is left open where the match is weak. Part of the rows lack a size; the others show once, few, many or a class for expanded clones.

V	D	J	size	CDR3	DNA
TRBV12-3/TRBV12-4	.	TRBJ2-5	.	CASSRQIQETQYF	TGTGCCAGCAGCCGACAGATACAAGAGACCCAGTACTTC
TRBV4-2	.	TRBJ1-4	few	CASSPSRHSNEKLFF	TGTGCCAGCAGCCCCTCGCGCCATTCTAATGAAAAACTGTTTTTT
TRBV7-7	TRBD2	TRBJ2-5	.	CASSPGGTGVSAQYF	TGTGCCAGCAGCCCGGGGGGGACGGGAGTATCGGCCCAGTACTTC
TRBV10-1	TRBD1	TRBJ2-2	few	CASSESLGQGTGELFF	TGCGCCAGCAGTGAGTCTCTGGGACAGGGGACCGGGGAGCTGTTTTTT
TRBV5-1	.	TRBJ2-7	.	CASSLGSVRNYEQYF	TGCGCCAGCAGCTTGGGTAGCGTCAGGAACTACGAGCAGTACTTC
TRBV6-5	.	TRBJ2-7	.	CASSYGSGPYEQYF	TGTGCCAGCAGTTACGGCAGTGGGCCTTACGAGCAGTACTTC
TRBV23-1	TRBD1	TRBJ1-1	.	CASSPGTGVSNTEAFF	TGCGCCAGCAGTCCTGGGACAGGGGTTTCGAACACTGAAGCTTTCTTT
TRBV23-1	TRBD1	TRBJ1-5	.	CASSQSPGGSNQPQHF	TGCGCCAGCAGTCAATCTCCAGGGGGAAGCAATCAGCCCCAGCATTTT
TRBV14	TRBD1	TRBJ1-5	.	CASSPGGGNQPQHF	TGTGCCAGCAGCCCAGGGGGTGGCAATCAGCCCCAGCATTTT
TRBV7-9	TRBD1	TRBJ2-7	.	CASSLRKAGGIYEQYF	TGTGCCAGCAGCCTCAGGAAAGCAGGGGGCATCTACGAGCAGTACTTC
TRBV9	TRBD2	TRBJ2-7	.	CASSGGLPTYEQYF	TGTGCCAGCAGCGGGGGACTACCCACTTACGAGCAGTACTTC
TRBV18	.	TRBJ2-7	.	CASSDPGGIYEQYF	TGTGCCAGCTCGGACCCAGGGGGGATCTACGAGCAGTACTTC
TRBV11-2	.	TRBJ2-3	.	CASSLAHRSTDTQYF	TGTGCCAGCAGCTTAGCCCATCGGAGCACAGATACGCAGTATTTT
TRBV30	.	TRBJ2-4	.	CAWKGVAKNIQYF	TGTGCCTGGAAAGGGGTAGCCAAAAACATTCAGTACTTC
TRBV5-1	.	TRBJ1-2	.	CASRLVSALGYGYTF	TGCGCCAGCAGATTGGTGTCGGCCCTAGGCTATGGCTACACCTTC
TRBV2	TRBD1	TRBJ1-2	.	CASGDRQGANYGYTF	TGTGCCAGCGGGGACCGACAGGGGGCGAACTATGGCTACACCTTC
TRBV7-9	TRBD1	TRBJ2-7	.	CASSSPGTGFYEQYF	TGTGCCAGCAGCTCCCCCGGGACAGGGTTCTACGAGCAGTACTTC
TRBV5-1	.	TRBJ2-7	.	CASRSPGTKGEYEQYF	TGCGCCAGCAGGTCGCCGGGGACCAAGGGGGAATACGAGCAGTACTTC
TRBV29-1	TRBD1	TRBJ1-1	.	CSVEGLTGQGSTEAFF	TGCAGCGTTGAAGGCCTCACCGGACAGGGTAGCACTGAAGCTTTCTTT
TRBV7-9	.	TRBJ1-6	few	CASSRSGSYNSPLHF	TGTGCCAGCAGCCGTTCGGGCTCCTATAATTCACCCCTCCACTTT
TRBV5-5	TRBD1	TRBJ1-1	.	CASSTDRVGTEAFF	TGTGCCAGCAGCACGGACAGGGTGGGGACTGAAGCTTTCTTT
TRBV18	TRBD1	TRBJ1-6	.	CASSPDRGTNSPLHF	TGTGCCAGCTCACCGGACAGGGGGACTAATTCACCCCTCCACTTT
TRBV27	TRBD2	TRBJ2-7	.	CASSLIGLAGAYEQYF	TGTGCCAGCAGTCTAATCGGACTAGCGGGGGCCTACGAGCAGTACTTC
TRBV5-1	.	TRBJ1-1	.	CASSLAWRGHTEAFF	TGCGCCAGCAGCTTGGCCTGGAGAGGGCACACTGAAGCTTTCTTT
TRBV3-1/TRBV3-2	TRBD2	TRBJ2-5	.	CASSQTGLRGGTQYF	TGTGCCAGCAGCCAAACGGGACTCCGGGGGGGGACCCAGTACTTC
TRBV19	.	TRBJ1-2	.	CASNQWVEEPGYTF	TGTGCCAGTAATCAGTGGGTGGAGGAACCTGGCTACACCTTC
TRBV29-1	TRBD1	TRBJ1-5	.	CSDLGQLANQPQHF	TGCAGCGATCTGGGACAGTTAGCCAATCAGCCCCAGCATTTT
TRBV28	.	TRBJ1-1	many	CASSNREGTEAFF	TGTGCCAGCAGCAACAGGGAGGGCACTGAAGCTTTCTTT
TRBV4-2	TRBD1	TRBJ1-1	.	CASSPATGVGEAFF	TGTGCCAGCAGCCCAGCGACAGGGGTGGGTGAAGCTTTCTTT
TRBV2	TRBD1	TRBJ1-2	.	CASSLYSGQGASNYGYTF	TGTGCCAGCAGTTTATACTCGGGACAGGGGGCCAGTAACTATGGCTACACCTTC
TRBV7-9	.	TRBJ1-1	.	CASSLQNTEAFF	TGTGCCAGCAGCTTACAGAACACTGAAGCTTTCTTT
TRBV6-5	.	TRBJ1-2	.	CASSYSRVGGYGYTF	TGTGCCAGCAGTTACTCGAGAGTAGGGGGATATGGCTACACCTTC
TRBV10-1	TRBD2	TRBJ2-3	once	CASSFSTSGGQTDTQYF	TGCGCCAGCAGTTTTTCGACTAGCGGGGGGCAGACAGATACGCAGTATTTT
TRBV19	TRBD1	TRBJ1-2	.	CASRPGQADYGYTF	TGTGCCAGCCGACCGGGACAGGCAGACTATGGCTACACCTTC
TRBV3-1/TRBV3-2	TRBD1	TRBJ2-7	.	CASSLRPGQGPSYEQYF	TGTGCCAGCAGCTTACGCCCTGGACAGGGACCCTCCTACGAGCAGTACTTC
TRBV5-1	TRBD2	TRBJ2-5	once	CASSLASGGAPQETQYF	TGCGCCAGCAGCTTGGCTAGCGGGGGGGCTCCTCAAGAGACCCAGTACTTC
TRBV7-9	.	TRBJ1-2	.	CASSRQTDYGYTF	TGTGCCAGCAGCAGACAGACGGACTATGGCTACACCTTC
TRBV9	TRBD1	TRBJ1-6	.	CASSLGTVNSPLHF	TGTGCCAGCAGCCTTGGGACAGTTAATTCACCCCTCCACTTT
TRBV28	TRBD1	TRBJ1-1	.	CASSSGTGNTEAFF	TGTGCCAGCAGTTCCGGGACAGGGAACACTGAAGCTTTCTTT
TRBV19	.	TRBJ1-2	.	CASATTGIYGYTF	TGTGCCAGCGCAACAACAGGGATCTATGGCTACACCTTC
TRBV5-1	.	TRBJ1-4	once	CASSSQGTNEKLFF	TGCGCCAGCAGCTCACAGGGTACTAATGAAAAACTGTTTTTT
TRBV2	.	TRBJ1-1	.	CASSKNRVAGRGEAFF	TGTGCCAGCAGTAAAAACAGGGTCGCAGGTCGAGGTGAAGCTTTCTTT
TRBV3-1/TRBV3-2	TRBD1	TRBJ2-1	once	CASSPATDRAAEQFF	TGTGCCAGCAGCCCTGCGACGGACAGGGCTGCTGAGCAGTTCTTC
TRBV18	.	TRBJ1-5	.	CASSPPGADQPQHF	TGTGCCAGCTCACCGCCAGGGGCGGATCAGCCCCAGCATTTT
TRBV14	.	TRBJ1-2	.	CASSQTQRQNYGYTF	TGTGCCAGCAGCCAAACCCAGCGACAGAACTATGGCTACACCTTC
TRBV5-4	TRBD1	TRBJ1-2	.	CASSPDREWYGYTF	TGTGCCAGCAGCCCGGACAGGGAATGGTATGGCTACACCTTC
TRBV28	TRBD1	TRBJ1-4	.	CASSLYTGDTTNEKLFF	TGTGCCAGCAGTTTATACACAGGGGATACAACTAATGAAAAACTGTTTTTT
TRBV7-3	.	TRBJ2-5	.	CASSLRLEETQYF	TGTGCCAGCAGCTTAAGACTGGAAGAGACCCAGTACTTC
TRBV9	.	TRBJ1-5	.	CASSVTPQGQPQHF	TGTGCCAGCAGCGTAACCCCTCAGGGTCAGCCCCAGCATTTT
TRBV5-1	.	TRBJ1-2	.	CASSLVGDFSYGYTF	TGCGCCAGCAGCTTGGTAGGAGACTTTAGCTATGGCTACACCTTC
TRBV3-1/TRBV3-2	.	TRBJ2-7	.	CAATDPQGYEQYF	TGTGCCGCCACTGACCCCCAGGGCTACGAGCAGTACTTC
TRBV5-1	.	TRBJ1-2	.	CASSLDGGNYGYTF	TGCGCCAGCAGCTTGGATGGGGGGAACTATGGCTACACCTTC
TRBV12-1	.	TRBJ1-1	.	CASSFQGAKVLITEAFF	TGTGCCAGCAGCTTTCAGGGGGCGAAGGTTCTAATCACTGAAGCTTTCTTT